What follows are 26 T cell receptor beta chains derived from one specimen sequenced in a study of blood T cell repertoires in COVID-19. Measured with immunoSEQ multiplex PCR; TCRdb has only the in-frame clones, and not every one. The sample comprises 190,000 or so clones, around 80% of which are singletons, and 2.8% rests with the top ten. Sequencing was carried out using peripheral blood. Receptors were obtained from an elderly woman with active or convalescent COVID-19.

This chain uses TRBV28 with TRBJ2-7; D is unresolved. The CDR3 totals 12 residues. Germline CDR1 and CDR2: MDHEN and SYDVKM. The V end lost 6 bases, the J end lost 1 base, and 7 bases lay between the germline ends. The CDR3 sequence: CASRRSSYEQYF. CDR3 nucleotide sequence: TGTGCCAGCAGACGGTCGTCCTACGAGCAGTACTTC.

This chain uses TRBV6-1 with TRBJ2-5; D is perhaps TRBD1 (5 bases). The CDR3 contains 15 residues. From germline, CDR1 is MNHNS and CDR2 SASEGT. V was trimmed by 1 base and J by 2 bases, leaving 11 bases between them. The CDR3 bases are TGTGCCAGCAGTGAAGGTGGGGCAGGGCAAGAGACCCAGTACTTC. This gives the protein CASSEGGAGQETQYF.

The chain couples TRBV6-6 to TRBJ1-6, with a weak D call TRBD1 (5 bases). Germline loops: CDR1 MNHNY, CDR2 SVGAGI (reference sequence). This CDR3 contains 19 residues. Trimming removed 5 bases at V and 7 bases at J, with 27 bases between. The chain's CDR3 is CASSPRTPQYPIGNSPLHF. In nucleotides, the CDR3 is TGTGCCAGCAGTCCAAGGACACCTCAATACCCGATCGGGAATTCACCCCTCCACTTT.

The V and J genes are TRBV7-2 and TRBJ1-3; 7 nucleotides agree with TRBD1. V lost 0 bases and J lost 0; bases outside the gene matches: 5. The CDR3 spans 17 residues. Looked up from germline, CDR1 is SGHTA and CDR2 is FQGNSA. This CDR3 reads CASSLAEGQNSGNTIYF. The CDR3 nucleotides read TGTGCCAGCAGCTTAGCCGAGGGACAGAACTCTGGAAACACCATATATTTT.

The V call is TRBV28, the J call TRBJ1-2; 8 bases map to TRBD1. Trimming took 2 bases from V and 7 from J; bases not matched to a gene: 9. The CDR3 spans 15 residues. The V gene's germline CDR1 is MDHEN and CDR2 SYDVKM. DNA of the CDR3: TGTGCCAGCAGTTTAAACACAGGGGGTATGGGTGGCTACACCTTC. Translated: CASSLNTGGMGGYTF.

The CDR3 coding sequence is TGCGCCAGCACGAACCCGACAGGGAGAAGTGGCTACACCTTC. Amino acid sequence: CASTNPTGRSGYTF. The chain combines TRBV5-1 with TRBJ1-2; TRBD1 aligns across 7 bases. J gave up 7 bases and V 6 bases, and 12 bases lay outside the gene matches. This CDR3 has 14 residues. The germline V gene has CDR1 SGHRS and CDR2 YFSETQ.

The CDR3 spells CASSLSGWPQHF. The CDR3, as DNA: TGTGCCAGCAGTTTATCAGGGTGGCCCCAGCATTTT. V is TRBV12-3 or TRBV12-4 and J is TRBJ1-5; TRBD1 is a possible D gene (5 bases). This CDR3 region has 12 residues. Deletions cut 2 bases from V and 9 bases from J, with 8 bases between.

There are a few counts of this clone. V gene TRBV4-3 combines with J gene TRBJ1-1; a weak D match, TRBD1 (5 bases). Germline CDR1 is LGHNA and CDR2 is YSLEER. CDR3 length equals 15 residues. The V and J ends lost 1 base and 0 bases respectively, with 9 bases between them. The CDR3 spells CASSQAQALNTEAFF. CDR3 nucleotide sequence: TGCGCCAGCAGCCAAGCACAGGCTTTGAACACTGAAGCTTTCTTT.

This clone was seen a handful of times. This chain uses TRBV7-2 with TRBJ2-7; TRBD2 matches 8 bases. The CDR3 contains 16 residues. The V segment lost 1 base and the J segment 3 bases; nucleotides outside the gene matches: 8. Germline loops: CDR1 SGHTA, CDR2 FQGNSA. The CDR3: CASSLGRRGDDYEQYF. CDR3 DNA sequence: TGTGCCAGCAGCTTAGGTCGGCGGGGGGACGACTACGAGCAGTACTTC.

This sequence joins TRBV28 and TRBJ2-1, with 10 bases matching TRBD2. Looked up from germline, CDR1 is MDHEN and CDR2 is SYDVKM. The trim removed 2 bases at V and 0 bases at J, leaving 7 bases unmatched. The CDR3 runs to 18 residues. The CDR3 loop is CASSLVAGGSNSYNEQFF. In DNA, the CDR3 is TGTGCCAGCAGTTTAGTAGCGGGGGGATCCAACTCCTACAATGAGCAGTTCTTC. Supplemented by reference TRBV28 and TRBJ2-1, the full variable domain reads DVKVTQSSRYLVKRTGEKVFLECVQDMDHENMFWYRQDPGLGLRLIYFSYDVKMKEKGDIPEGYSVSREKKERFSLILESASTNQTSMYLCASSLVAGGSNSYNEQFFGPGTRLTVL.

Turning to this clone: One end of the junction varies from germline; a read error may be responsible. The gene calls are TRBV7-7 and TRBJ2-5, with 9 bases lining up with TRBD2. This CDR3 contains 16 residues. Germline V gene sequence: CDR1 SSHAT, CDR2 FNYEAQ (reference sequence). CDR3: CASSLSVSSGGETQYF. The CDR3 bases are TGTGCTAGCAGCTTAAGTGTGTCAAGCGGGGGGGAGACCCAGTACTTC.

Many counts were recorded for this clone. For the CDR3, the DNA is TGTGCCAGCTCGGGAATAAGGGCTGAAGCTTTCTTT. It codes for CASSGIRAEAFF. This rearrangement joins TRBV6-5 to TRBJ1-1; D remains ambiguous. Trimming removed 8 bases from V and 6 bases from J, with 13 bases in between. Germline V gene sequence: CDR1 MNHEY, CDR2 SVGAGI. The CDR3 is 12 amino acids.

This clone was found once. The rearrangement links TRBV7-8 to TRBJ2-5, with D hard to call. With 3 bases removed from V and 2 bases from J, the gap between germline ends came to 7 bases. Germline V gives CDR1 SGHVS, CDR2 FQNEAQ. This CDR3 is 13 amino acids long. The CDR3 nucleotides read TGTGCCAGCAGCTTTCAGGTACAAGAGACCCAGTACTTC. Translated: CASSFQVQETQYF.

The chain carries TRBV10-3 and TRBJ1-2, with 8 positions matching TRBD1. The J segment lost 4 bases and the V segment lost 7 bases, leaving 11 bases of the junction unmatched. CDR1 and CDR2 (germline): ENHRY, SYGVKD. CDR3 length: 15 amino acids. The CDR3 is CAIKSQGAEVYGYTF. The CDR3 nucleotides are TGTGCCATCAAATCCCAGGGGGCGGAGGTCTATGGCTACACCTTC.

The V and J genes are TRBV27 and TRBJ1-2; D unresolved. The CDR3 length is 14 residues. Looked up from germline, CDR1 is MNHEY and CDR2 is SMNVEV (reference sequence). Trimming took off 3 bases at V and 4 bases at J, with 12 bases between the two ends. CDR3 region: CASSLYGESYGYTF. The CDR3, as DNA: TGTGCCAGCAGTTTGTATGGGGAGTCCTATGGCTACACCTTC.

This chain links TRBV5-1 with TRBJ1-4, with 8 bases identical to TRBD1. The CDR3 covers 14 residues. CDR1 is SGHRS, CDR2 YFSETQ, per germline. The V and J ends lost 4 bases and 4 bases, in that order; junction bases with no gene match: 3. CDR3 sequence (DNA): TGCGCCAGCAGCGGCGGACAGGGTAATGAAAAACTGTTTTTT. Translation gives CASSGGQGNEKLFF.

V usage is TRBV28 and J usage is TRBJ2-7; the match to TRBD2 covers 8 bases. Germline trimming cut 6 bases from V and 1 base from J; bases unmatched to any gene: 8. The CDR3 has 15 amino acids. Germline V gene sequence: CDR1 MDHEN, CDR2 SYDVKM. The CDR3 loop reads CASSRNAGGSYEQYF. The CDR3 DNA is TGTGCCAGCAGCCGTAATGCGGGGGGTTCCTACGAGCAGTACTTC. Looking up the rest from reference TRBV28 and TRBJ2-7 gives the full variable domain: DVKVTQSSRYLVKRTGEKVFLECVQDMDHENMFWYRQDPGLGLRLIYFSYDVKMKEKGDIPEGYSVSREKKERFSLILESASTNQTSMYLCASSRNAGGSYEQYFGPGTRLTVT.

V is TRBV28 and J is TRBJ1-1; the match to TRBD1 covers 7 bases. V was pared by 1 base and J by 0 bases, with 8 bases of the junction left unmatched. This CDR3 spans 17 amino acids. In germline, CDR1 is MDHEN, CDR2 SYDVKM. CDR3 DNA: TGTGCCAGCAGTTTATTCGGGACAGCCTCAATGAACACTGAAGCTTTCTTT. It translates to CASSLFGTASMNTEAFF.

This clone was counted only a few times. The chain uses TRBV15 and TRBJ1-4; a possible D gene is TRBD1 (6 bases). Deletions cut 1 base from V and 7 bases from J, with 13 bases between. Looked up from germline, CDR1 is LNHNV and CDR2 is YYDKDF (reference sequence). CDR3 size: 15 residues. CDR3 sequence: CATSRAGGAREKLFF. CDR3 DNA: TGTGCCACCAGCAGAGCTGGGGGGGCGCGTGAAAAACTGTTTTTT.

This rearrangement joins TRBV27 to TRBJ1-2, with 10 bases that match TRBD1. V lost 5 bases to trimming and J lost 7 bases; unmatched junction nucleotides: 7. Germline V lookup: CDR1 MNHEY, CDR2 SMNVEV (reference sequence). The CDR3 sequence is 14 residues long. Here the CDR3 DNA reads TGTGCCAGCAGTACTAGACAGGGGGCAGGTGGCTACACCTTC. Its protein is CASSTRQGAGGYTF.

CDR3 loop: CASSLGGGAGLVQPQHF. The CDR3 coding sequence is TGTGCCAGCAGCTTAGGAGGCGGGGCGGGGCTCGTTCAGCCCCAGCATTTT. The chain recombines TRBV7-9 with TRBJ1-5; D may be TRBD1 (5 bases). Deletions cut 1 base from V and 6 bases from J, with 19 bases between. The CDR3 has 17 amino acids. Germline lookup yields CDR1 SEHNR and CDR2 FQNEAQ (reference sequence).

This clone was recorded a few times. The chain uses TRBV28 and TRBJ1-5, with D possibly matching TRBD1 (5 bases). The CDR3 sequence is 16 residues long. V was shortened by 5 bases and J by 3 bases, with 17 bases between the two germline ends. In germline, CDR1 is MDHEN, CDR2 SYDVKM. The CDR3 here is CASSPLVGRVNQPQHF. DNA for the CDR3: TGTGCCAGCAGTCCCCTTGTGGGCAGGGTCAATCAGCCCCAGCATTTT.

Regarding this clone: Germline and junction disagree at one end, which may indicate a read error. CDR3 bases: TGTGCTAGCAGCTTAGGAGGACTGGGACAAGAGACCCAGTACTTC. Residues: CASSLGGLGQETQYF. The chain is built from TRBV7-7 and TRBJ2-5; D may be TRBD2 (5 bases). This CDR3 contains 15 residues. The germline V gene has CDR1 SSHAT and CDR2 FNYEAQ (reference sequence).

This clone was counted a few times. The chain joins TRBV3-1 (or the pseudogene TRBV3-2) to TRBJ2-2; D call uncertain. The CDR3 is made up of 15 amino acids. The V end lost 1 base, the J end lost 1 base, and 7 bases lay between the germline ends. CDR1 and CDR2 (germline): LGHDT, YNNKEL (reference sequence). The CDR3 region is CASSQALLNTGELFF. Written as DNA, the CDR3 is TGTGCCAGCAGCCAAGCCCTCCTGAACACCGGGGAGCTGTTTTTT.

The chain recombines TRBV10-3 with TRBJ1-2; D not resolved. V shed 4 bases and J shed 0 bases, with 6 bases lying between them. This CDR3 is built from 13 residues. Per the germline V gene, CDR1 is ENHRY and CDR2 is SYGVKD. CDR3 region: CAISVDTNYGYTF. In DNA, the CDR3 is TGTGCCATCAGTGTAGACACTAACTATGGCTACACCTTC.

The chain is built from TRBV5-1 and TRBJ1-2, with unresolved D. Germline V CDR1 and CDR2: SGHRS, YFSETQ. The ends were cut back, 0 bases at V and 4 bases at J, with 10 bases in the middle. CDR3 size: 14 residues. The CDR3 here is CASSLAGGIYGYTF. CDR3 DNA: TGCGCCAGCAGCTTGGCTGGCGGAATCTATGGCTACACCTTC.